This passage covers 25 T cell receptor beta chains from one sample sequenced in a study of cytomegalovirus exposure and HLA in healthy donors. Vbeta (60) and Jbeta (13) primers were used in the PCR. TCRdb's table, derived via immunoSEQ multiplex PCR, lists solely in-frame clones and lacks some. Altogether more than 150,000 clones are present, around 72% being singletons, with the ten largest covering 2.5% to 3.5%. Material: PBMCs. These receptor sequences come from a woman aged 45-65 years in good health and CMV-seropositive.

This clone appeared a single time. This chain connects TRBV9 to TRBJ2-5, with 7 nucleotides matching TRBD1. CDR1 and CDR2 (germline): SGDLS, YYNGEE. Trimming at V came to 2 bases and at J to 4 bases, leaving 2 bases not matched to a gene. The CDR3 consists of 13 residues. CDR3 in DNA: TGTGCCAGCAGCGTCGGGACAGCAGAGACCCAGTACTTC. Its translation: CASSVGTAETQYF.

The chain has TRBV28 and TRBJ2-2; 7 nucleotides line up with TRBD1. Germline lookup yields CDR1 MDHEN and CDR2 SYDVKM. This CDR3 contains 15 residues. V gave up 5 bases and J gave up 3 bases; unmatched junction bases: 6. The CDR3, as DNA: TGTGCCAGCAGTCTGGGGGACAGCTACACCGGGGAGCTGTTTTTT. Its translation: CASSLGDSYTGELFF.

The gene calls are TRBV19 and TRBJ1-1; D might be TRBD1 (6 bases). The V end was cut by 5 bases, the J end by 0 bases, with 13 bases between. This CDR3 spans 15 amino acids. Germline V gene lookup returns CDR1 LNHDA and CDR2 SQIVND (reference sequence). The CDR3 nucleotides read TGTGCCAGTAGTGCCCCAGGGGTCCTGAACACTGAAGCTTTCTTT. It is translated as CASSAPGVLNTEAFF.

V gene TRBV7-9 combines with J gene TRBJ1-6, with D possibly matching TRBD1 (6 bases). The CDR3 totals 16 residues. V dropped 5 bases and J dropped 10 bases, with 21 bases sitting between them. The germline gives CDR1 SEHNR, CDR2 FQNEAQ (reference sequence). CDR3 residues: CASSPPGSRGASPLHF. CDR3 coding DNA: TGTGCCAGCAGCCCCCCCGGGTCCAGGGGTGCCTCACCCCTCCACTTT.

This chain links TRBV7-2 with TRBJ1-2, with unresolved D. The germline V gene encodes CDR1 SGHTA and CDR2 FQGNSA. With 4 bases removed from V and 2 bases from J, the gap between germline ends came to 11 bases. The CDR3 is 14 residues long. CDR3 sequence: CASSSGLGNYGYTF. Here the CDR3 DNA reads TGTGCCAGCAGCTCCGGACTGGGAAACTATGGCTACACCTTC.

The chain employs TRBV21-1 and TRBJ2-5; the table's TRBD1 call for D was not verified on the DNA. TRBV21-1 constitutes a pseudogene. The CDR3 has 17 residues. CDR3 in DNA: TGTGCCAGCGACCAAATCCGGGACAGCATTGAGGAGAAGACCCAGTACTTC. This sequence encodes CASDQIRDSIEEKTQYF.

This clone occurred many times. The CDR3 loop is CASSPDRVSYEQYF. The CDR3 DNA reads TGTGCCAGCAGCCCCGACAGGGTCTCCTACGAGCAGTACTTC. V gene TRBV7-2 combines with J gene TRBJ2-7, with 7 bases aligning to TRBD1. Per germline, CDR1 SGHTA and CDR2 FQGNSA. The V segment lost 5 bases and the J segment 0 bases; nucleotides outside the gene matches: 4. This CDR3 is 14 amino acids long.

This chain uses TRBV18 with TRBJ2-2, with D tentatively TRBD1 (6 bases). V was clipped by 8 bases and J by 4 bases, with 14 bases between them. Germline V gives CDR1 KGHSH, CDR2 LQKENI. This CDR3 spans 14 amino acids. The CDR3 protein is CASPSTGSTGELFF. The CDR3, as DNA: TGTGCCAGCCCAAGCACAGGGTCCACCGGGGAGCTGTTTTTT.

This clone was seen only once. The chain is built from TRBV18 and TRBJ1-3, with D unresolved. Germline V lookup: CDR1 KGHSH, CDR2 LQKENI. V dropped 2 bases and J dropped 1 base, with 6 bases sitting between them. The CDR3 covers 14 residues. The CDR3 region is CASSPTGSGNTIYF. CDR3 sequence (DNA): TGTGCCAGCTCACCAACGGGATCTGGAAACACCATATATTTT.

The genes are TRBV9 and TRBJ1-4; 10 nucleotides match TRBD1. Trimming cost V 3 bases and J 5 bases; bases outside gene matches: 10. CDR1 is SGDLS, CDR2 YYNGEE, per germline. The CDR3 length is 17 residues. This CDR3 reads CASSARQGAEMNEKLFF. The CDR3 coding sequence is TGTGCCAGCAGCGCCAGACAGGGGGCTGAGATGAATGAAAAACTGTTTTTT. The full variable domain, in which reference TRBV9 and TRBJ1-4 provide the parts outside the CDR3, is DSGVTQTPKHLITATGQRVTLRCSPRSGDLSVYWYQQSLDQGLQFLIQYYNGEERAKGNILERFSAQQFPDLHSELNLSSLELGDSALYFCASSARQGAEMNEKLFFGSGTQLSVL.

The chain uses TRBV6-1 and TRBJ2-1; 9 bases line up with TRBD1. The CDR3 is 15 residues long. The V and J ends lost 3 bases and 8 bases, in that order; junction bases with no gene match: 8. Germline-derived CDR1 and CDR2 are MNHNS and SASEGT. The CDR3 reads CASSDSGTGSDEQFF. The CDR3 region has the DNA TGTGCCAGCAGTGACTCCGGGACAGGGTCCGATGAGCAGTTCTTC.

The table lists this clone with a count of one. V and J are TRBV9 and TRBJ2-3; 9 nucleotides match TRBD2. This CDR3 is 17 amino acids long. Germline CDR1 SGDLS, CDR2 YYNGEE. V was pared by 0 bases and J by 0 bases, with 5 bases of the junction left unmatched. This chain's CDR3 is CASSVGGRARSTDTQYF. CDR3 DNA: TGTGCCAGCAGCGTAGGCGGGAGGGCCCGGAGCACAGATACGCAGTATTTT.

For the CDR3, the DNA is TGTGCCAGCGGACAGATGGGCTCACCCCTCCACTTT. Translation: CASGQMGSPLHF. The chain recombines TRBV28 with TRBJ1-6, with a possible D match to TRBD1 (6 bases). Germline lookup yields CDR1 MDHEN and CDR2 SYDVKM. V was pared by 8 bases and J by 10 bases, with 12 bases between. The CDR3 spans 12 residues.

This clone was picked up one time. The chain employs TRBV7-2 and TRBJ2-5; TRBD2 matches at 8 bases. Trimming at V came to 5 bases and at J to 7 bases, leaving 9 bases not matched to a gene. The CDR3 runs to 14 residues. The V gene's germline CDR1 is SGHTA and CDR2 FQGNSA. The CDR3 DNA is TGTGCCAGCAGCCCGAATAGCGGGGCGGGGACCCAGTACTTC. This sequence encodes CASSPNSGAGTQYF.

The count of this clone is one. The J gene is TRBJ1-5, the V gene TRBV28; TRBD1 agrees at 10 bases. This CDR3 contains 15 residues. V shed 6 bases and J 5 bases; nucleotides not matched to a gene: 7. Germline assignment: CDR1 MDHEN and CDR2 SYDVKM. CDR3 region: CASSVEGQGDQPQHF. The CDR3 DNA follows: TGTGCCAGCAGCGTCGAAGGACAGGGGGATCAGCCCCAGCATTTT.

The chain links TRBV19 to TRBJ1-6; 7 bases are a match to TRBD1. The V and J ends lost 2 bases and 0 bases, in that order; junction bases with no gene match: 4. The CDR3 has 17 residues. Germline V gene lookup returns CDR1 LNHDA and CDR2 SQIVND (reference sequence). The CDR3 coding sequence is TGTGCCAGTAGTATACGACAGGGCAGCTCCTATAATTCACCCCTCCACTTT. It specifies CASSIRQGSSYNSPLHF.

This chain links TRBV7-6 with TRBJ2-1, with 7 bases fitting TRBD2. The germline V gene encodes CDR1 SGHVS and CDR2 FNYEAQ. The CDR3 is made up of 16 amino acids. The junction had 8 bases not matched to a gene; V was cut back by 4 bases and J by 2 bases. CDR3 bases: TGTGCCAGCAGCTCGAGGCTAGCGGCAACCTACAATGAGCAGTTCTTC. This codes for CASSSRLAATYNEQFF.

This clone was seen only a few times. The chain recombines TRBV9 with TRBJ1-1; perhaps TRBD1 as D (5 bases). The V and J ends lost 0 bases and 5 bases respectively, with 11 bases between them. CDR3 length: 14 amino acids. CDR1 is SGDLS and CDR2 is YYNGEE in the germline V gene. The DNA for the CDR3 is TGTGCCAGCAGCGTAGTTGACAGTCGGACTGAAGCTTTCTTT. Translation gives CASSVVDSRTEAFF.

This clone occurred once. The chain uses TRBV5-1 and TRBJ2-5; TRBD2 aligns across 8 bases. This CDR3 spans 16 amino acids. Trimming cost V 0 bases and J 5 bases; bases outside gene matches: 9. Per the germline V gene, CDR1 is SGHRS and CDR2 is YFSETQ. The CDR3 bases are TGCGCCAGCAGCTTGGGCGCCGGGAGGGCTCGGGAGACCCAGTACTTC. It specifies CASSLGAGRARETQYF.

The rearrangement links TRBV28 to TRBJ1-5, with 8 nucleotides matching TRBD1. The CDR3 runs to 17 residues. After removal of 5 bases from V and 1 base from J, the junction contained 10 bases not matched to a gene. CDR1 is MDHEN and CDR2 is SYDVKM in the germline V gene. In nucleotides, the CDR3 is TGTGCCAGCAGTAGCCCAGGGGGCGGTGGAAGCAATCAGCCCCAGCATTTT. This codes for CASSSPGGGGSNQPQHF. The full variable domain, completed using reference TRBV28 and TRBJ1-5, is DVKVTQSSRYLVKRTGEKVFLECVQDMDHENMFWYRQDPGLGLRLIYFSYDVKMKEKGDIPEGYSVSREKKERFSLILESASTNQTSMYLCASSSPGGGGSNQPQHFGDGTRLSIL.

Regarding this clone: At one end, the junction sequence differs from germline, possibly due to a read error. The rearrangement uses TRBV11-1 and TRBJ2-7, with 11 bases that match TRBD2. This CDR3 comprises 15 residues. The germline V gene encodes CDR1 SGHAT and CDR2 FQDESV (reference sequence). Written as DNA, the CDR3 is TGTGCCAGCAGCCCCCCTAGCGGGAGGTTCTACAAGCAGTACTTC. This codes for CASSPPSGRFYKQYF.

The chain links TRBV6-5 to TRBJ1-1, with 12 bases lining up with TRBD1. This CDR3 is built from 15 residues. With V trimmed by 6 bases and J by 1 base, 3 bases remained unmatched. Germline assignment: CDR1 MNHEY and CDR2 SVGAGI. CDR3 sequence: CASRGQGAGNTEAFF. DNA for the CDR3: TGTGCCAGCAGGGGACAGGGGGCCGGGAACACTGAAGCTTTCTTT.

The chain combines TRBV6-1 with TRBJ1-6, with 10 bases matching TRBD1. Per germline, CDR1 MNHNS and CDR2 SASEGT. V shed 7 bases, J shed 5 bases, and the junction held 5 bases outside the gene matches. This CDR3 is 15 amino acids long. CDR3 region: CASTRDRGHNSPLHF. CDR3 coding DNA: TGTGCCAGCACCCGGGACAGGGGTCATAATTCACCCCTCCACTTT.

The genes are TRBV30 and TRBJ1-2, with D possibly being TRBD1 (5 bases). Trimming pared 8 bases from V and 7 bases from J, leaving 14 bases between. The CDR3 extends over 11 amino acids. Per the germline V gene, CDR1 is GTSNPN and CDR2 is SVGIG (reference sequence). The CDR3 coding sequence is TGTGCCCGGGGGGGGAGGGTTGGCTACACCTTC. Protein: CARGGRVGYTF.

The J gene is TRBJ2-3, the V gene TRBV2, with 11 bases fitting TRBD2. The V gene's germline CDR1 is SNHLY and CDR2 FYNNEI. V lost 5 bases to trimming and J lost 8 bases; unmatched junction nucleotides: 6. This CDR3 comprises 14 residues. The CDR3: CASSSGTSGSTQYF. The CDR3 DNA is TGTGCCAGCAGTTCCGGGACTAGCGGAAGTACGCAGTATTTT.